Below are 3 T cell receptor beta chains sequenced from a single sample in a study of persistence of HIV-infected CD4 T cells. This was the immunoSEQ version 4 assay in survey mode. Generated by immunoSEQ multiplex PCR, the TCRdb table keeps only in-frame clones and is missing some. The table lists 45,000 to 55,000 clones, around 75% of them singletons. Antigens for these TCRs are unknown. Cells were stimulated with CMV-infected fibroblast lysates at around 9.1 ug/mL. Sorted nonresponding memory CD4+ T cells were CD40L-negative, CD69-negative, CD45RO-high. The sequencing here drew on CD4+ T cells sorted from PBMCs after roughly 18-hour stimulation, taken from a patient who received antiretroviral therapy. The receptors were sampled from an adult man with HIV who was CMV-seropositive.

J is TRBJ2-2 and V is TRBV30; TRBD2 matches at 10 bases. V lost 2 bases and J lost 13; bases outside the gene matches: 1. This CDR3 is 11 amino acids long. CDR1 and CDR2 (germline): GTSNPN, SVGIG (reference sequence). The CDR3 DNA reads TGTGCCTGGAGTTTAGCGGGAGGGCTGTTTTTT. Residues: CAWSLAGGLFF.

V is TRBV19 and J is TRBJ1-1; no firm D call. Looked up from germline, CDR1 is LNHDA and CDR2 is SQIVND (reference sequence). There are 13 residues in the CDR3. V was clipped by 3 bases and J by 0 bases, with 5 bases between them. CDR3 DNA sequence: TGTGCCAGTAGTATTCGGGTGAACACTGAAGCTTTCTTT. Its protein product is CASSIRVNTEAFF.

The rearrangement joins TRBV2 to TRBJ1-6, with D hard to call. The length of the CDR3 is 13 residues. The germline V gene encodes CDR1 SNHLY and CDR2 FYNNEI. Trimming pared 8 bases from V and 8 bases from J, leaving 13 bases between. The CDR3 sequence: CASRRHLDSPLHF. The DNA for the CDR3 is TGTGCCAGCCGGAGACATCTCGATTCACCCCTCCACTTT.